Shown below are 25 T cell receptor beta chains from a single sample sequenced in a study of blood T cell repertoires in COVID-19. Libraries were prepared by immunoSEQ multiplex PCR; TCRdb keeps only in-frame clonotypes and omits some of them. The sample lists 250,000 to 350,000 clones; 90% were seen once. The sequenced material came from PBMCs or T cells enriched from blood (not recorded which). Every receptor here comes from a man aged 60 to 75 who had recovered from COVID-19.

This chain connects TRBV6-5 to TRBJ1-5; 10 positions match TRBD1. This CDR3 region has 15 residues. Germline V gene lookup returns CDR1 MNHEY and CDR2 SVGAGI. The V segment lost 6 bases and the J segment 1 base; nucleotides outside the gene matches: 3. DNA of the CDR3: TGTGCCAGCAGCCTGGACAGGGGGAGCAATCAGCCCCAGCATTTT. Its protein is CASSLDRGSNQPQHF.

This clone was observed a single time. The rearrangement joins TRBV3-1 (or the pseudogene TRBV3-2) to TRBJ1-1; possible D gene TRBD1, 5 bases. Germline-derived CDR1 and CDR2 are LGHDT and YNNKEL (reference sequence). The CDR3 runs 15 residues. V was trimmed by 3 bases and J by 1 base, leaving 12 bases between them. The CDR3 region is CASSQGQGWNTEAFF. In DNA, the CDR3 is TGTGCCAGCAGCCAGGGTCAGGGCTGGAACACTGAAGCTTTCTTT.

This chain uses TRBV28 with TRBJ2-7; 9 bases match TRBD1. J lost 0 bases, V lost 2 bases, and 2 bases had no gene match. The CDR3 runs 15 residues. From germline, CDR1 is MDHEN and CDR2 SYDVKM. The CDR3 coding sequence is TGTGCCAGCAGTTTAACAGGGGGCTACTCCTACGAGCAGTACTTC. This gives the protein CASSLTGGYSYEQYF. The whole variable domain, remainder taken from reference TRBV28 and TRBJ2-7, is DVKVTQSSRYLVKRTGEKVFLECVQDMDHENMFWYRQDPGLGLRLIYFSYDVKMKEKGDIPEGYSVSREKKERFSLILESASTNQTSMYLCASSLTGGYSYEQYFGPGTRLTVT.

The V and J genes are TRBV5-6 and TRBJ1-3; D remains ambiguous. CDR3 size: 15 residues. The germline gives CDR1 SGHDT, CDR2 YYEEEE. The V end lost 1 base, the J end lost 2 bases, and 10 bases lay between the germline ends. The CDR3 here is CASSLRGQPGNTIYF. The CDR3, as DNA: TGTGCCAGCAGCTTGAGAGGGCAGCCTGGAAACACCATATATTTT.

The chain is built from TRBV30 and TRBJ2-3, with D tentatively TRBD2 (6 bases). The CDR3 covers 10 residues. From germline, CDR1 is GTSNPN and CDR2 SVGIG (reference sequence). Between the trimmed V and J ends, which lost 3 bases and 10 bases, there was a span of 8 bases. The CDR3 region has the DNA TGTGCCTGGAGCGGGGGATCGCAGTATTTT. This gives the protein CAWSGGSQYF.

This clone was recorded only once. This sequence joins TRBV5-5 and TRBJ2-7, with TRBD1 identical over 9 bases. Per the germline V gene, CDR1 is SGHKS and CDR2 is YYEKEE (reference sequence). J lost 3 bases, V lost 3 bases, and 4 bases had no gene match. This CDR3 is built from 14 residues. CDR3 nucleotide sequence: TGTGCCAGCAGCTCTGGGACAGGGCTCTACGAGCAGTACTTC. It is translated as CASSSGTGLYEQYF.

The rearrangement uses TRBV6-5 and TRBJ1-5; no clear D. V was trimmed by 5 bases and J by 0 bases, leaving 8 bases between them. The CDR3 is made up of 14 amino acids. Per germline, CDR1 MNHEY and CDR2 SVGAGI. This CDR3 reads CASSTPDSNQPQHF. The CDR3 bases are TGTGCCAGCAGTACCCCAGATAGCAATCAGCCCCAGCATTTT.

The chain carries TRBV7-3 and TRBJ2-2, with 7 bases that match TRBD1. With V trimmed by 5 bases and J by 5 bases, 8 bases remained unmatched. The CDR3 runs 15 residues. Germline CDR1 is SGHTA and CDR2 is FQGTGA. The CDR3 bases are TGTGCCAGCAGCCCTCAGGACAGGAGGACCGGGGAGCTGTTTTTT. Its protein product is CASSPQDRRTGELFF.

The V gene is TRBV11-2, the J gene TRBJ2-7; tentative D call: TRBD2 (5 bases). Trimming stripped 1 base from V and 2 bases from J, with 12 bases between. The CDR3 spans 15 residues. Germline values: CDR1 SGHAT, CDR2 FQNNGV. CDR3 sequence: CASSLGYGGTYEQYF. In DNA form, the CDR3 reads TGTGCCAGCAGCTTAGGTTACGGAGGCACCTACGAGCAGTACTTC. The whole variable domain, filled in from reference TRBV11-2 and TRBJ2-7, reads EAGVAQSPRYKIIEKRQSVAFWCNPISGHATLYWYQQILGQGPKLLIQFQNNGVVDDSQLPKDRFSAERLKGVDSTLKIQPAKLEDSAVYLCASSLGYGGTYEQYFGPGTRLTVT.

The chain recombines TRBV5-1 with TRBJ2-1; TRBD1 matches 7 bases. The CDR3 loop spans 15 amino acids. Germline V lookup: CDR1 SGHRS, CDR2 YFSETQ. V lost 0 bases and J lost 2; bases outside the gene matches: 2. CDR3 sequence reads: CASSLAGTAYNEQFF. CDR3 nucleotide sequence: TGCGCCAGCAGCTTGGCAGGGACAGCCTACAATGAGCAGTTCTTC.

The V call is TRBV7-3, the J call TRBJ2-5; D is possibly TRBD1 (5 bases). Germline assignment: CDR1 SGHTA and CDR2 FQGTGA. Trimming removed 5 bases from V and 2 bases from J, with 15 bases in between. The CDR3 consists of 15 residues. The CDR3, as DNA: TGTGCCAGCAGCAAGGCCCCCGGACATCAAGAGACCCAGTACTTC. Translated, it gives CASSKAPGHQETQYF.

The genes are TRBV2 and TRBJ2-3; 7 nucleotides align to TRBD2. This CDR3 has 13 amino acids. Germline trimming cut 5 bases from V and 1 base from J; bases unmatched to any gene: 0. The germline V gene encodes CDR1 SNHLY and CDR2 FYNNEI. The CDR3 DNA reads TGTGCCAGCAGTCGGGAGGGCACAGATACGCAGTATTTT. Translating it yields CASSREGTDTQYF.

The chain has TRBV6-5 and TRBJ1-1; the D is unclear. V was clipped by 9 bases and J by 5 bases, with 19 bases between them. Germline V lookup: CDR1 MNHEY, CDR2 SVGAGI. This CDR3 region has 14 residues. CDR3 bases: TGTGCCAGTGAGCAGGTGGTTGTGGAAACTGAAGCTTTCTTT. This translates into CASEQVVVETEAFF.

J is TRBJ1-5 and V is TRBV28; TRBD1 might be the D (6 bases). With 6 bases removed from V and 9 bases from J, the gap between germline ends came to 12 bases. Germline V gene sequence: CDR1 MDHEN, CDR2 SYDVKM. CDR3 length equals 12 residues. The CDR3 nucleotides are TGTGCCAGCAGCCTAGGGGGTAGGCCCCAGCATTTT. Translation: CASSLGGRPQHF. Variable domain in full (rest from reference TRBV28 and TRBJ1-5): DVKVTQSSRYLVKRTGEKVFLECVQDMDHENMFWYRQDPGLGLRLIYFSYDVKMKEKGDIPEGYSVSREKKERFSLILESASTNQTSMYLCASSLGGRPQHFGDGTRLSIL.

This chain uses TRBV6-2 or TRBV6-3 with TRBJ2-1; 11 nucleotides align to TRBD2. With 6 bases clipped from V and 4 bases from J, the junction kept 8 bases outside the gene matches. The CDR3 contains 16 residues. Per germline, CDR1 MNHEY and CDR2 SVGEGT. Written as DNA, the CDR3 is TGTGCCAGCAGCCCGTTACTAGCGGGAGCTTACAATGAGCAGTTCTTC. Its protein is CASSPLLAGAYNEQFF.

The CDR3 coding sequence is TGCGCCAGCAGCTTAGACAAGTCTGGAAACACCATATATTTT. This encodes CASSLDKSGNTIYF. The V gene is TRBV5-1, the J gene TRBJ1-3; D is unresolved. The V gene's germline CDR1 is SGHRS and CDR2 YFSETQ. The germline V and J ends were trimmed by 2 bases and 1 base, with 7 bases remaining between them. The CDR3 runs to 14 residues.

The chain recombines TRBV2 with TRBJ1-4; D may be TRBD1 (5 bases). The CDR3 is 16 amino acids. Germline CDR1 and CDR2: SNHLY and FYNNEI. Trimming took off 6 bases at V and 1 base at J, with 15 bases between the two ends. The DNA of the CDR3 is TGTGCCAGCAGCCCGAGCGGGGGGGAAACTAATGAAAAACTGTTTTTT. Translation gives CASSPSGGETNEKLFF.

CDR3 nucleotide sequence: TGTGCCAGTAGTATACGGAACAGGGGCGCCTATGGCTACACCTTC. Protein sequence: CASSIRNRGAYGYTF. V and J are TRBV19 and TRBJ1-2; 7 nucleotides align to TRBD1. V shed 2 bases, J shed 4 bases, and the junction held 7 bases outside the gene matches. This CDR3 is 15 amino acids long. CDR1 is LNHDA and CDR2 is SQIVND in the germline V gene (reference sequence).

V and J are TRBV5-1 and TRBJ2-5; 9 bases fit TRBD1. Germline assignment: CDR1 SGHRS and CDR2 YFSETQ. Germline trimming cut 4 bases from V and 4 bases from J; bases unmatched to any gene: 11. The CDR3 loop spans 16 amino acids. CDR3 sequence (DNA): TGCGCCAGCAGCAGGACCGGGACAGGGTACGGAGAGACCCAGTACTTC. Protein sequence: CASSRTGTGYGETQYF.

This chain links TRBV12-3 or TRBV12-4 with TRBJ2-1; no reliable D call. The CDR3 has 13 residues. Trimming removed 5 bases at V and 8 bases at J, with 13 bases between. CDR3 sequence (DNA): TGTGCCAGCAGTCCCTCCCGTATCGATGAGCAGTTCTTC. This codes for CASSPSRIDEQFF.

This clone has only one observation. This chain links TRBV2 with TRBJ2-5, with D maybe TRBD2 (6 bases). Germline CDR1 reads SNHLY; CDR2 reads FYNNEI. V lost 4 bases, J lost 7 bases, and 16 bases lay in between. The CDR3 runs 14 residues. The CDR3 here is CASSAAGGRATQYF. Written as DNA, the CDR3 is TGTGCCAGCAGTGCTGCCGGGGGTAGGGCGACCCAGTACTTC.

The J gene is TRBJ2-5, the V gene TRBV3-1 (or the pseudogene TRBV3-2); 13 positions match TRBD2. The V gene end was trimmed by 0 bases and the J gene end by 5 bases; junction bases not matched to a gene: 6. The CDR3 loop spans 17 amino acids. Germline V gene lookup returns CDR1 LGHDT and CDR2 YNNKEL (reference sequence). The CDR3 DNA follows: TGTGCCAGCAGCCAAGATCTACTAGCGGGGGGGCTGGAGACCCAGTACTTC. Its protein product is CASSQDLLAGGLETQYF.

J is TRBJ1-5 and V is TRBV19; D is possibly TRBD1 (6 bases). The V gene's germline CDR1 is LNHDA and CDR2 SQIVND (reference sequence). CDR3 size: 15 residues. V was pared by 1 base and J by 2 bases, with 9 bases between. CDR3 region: CASSIGAGGNQPQHF. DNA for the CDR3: TGTGCCAGTAGTATAGGAGCAGGGGGCAATCAGCCCCAGCATTTT.

CDR3 DNA sequence: TGTGCCAGCAGCACCCGGGACTACAGGGGGGAGCAGTTCTTC. Residues: CASSTRDYRGEQFF. V is TRBV7-9 and J is TRBJ2-1, with D possibly matching TRBD1 (8 bases). The germline V and J ends were trimmed by 5 bases and 10 bases, with 18 bases remaining between them. The germline gives CDR1 SEHNR, CDR2 FQNEAQ (reference sequence). CDR3 length: 14 amino acids.

The CDR3 here is CASRARQANQPQHF. CDR3 coding DNA: TGTGCCAGCAGAGCTAGACAGGCCAATCAGCCCCAGCATTTT. The rearrangement uses TRBV6-5 and TRBJ1-5, with a weak D call TRBD1 (6 bases). CDR1 and CDR2 from the germline V gene are MNHEY and SVGAGI. This CDR3 has 14 residues. Trimming took off 6 bases at V and 3 bases at J, with 12 bases between the two ends.